Listed below are T cell receptor beta chains from one sample, sequenced in a study of blood T cell repertoires in COVID-19. Clones were sequenced by immunoSEQ multiplex PCR, and TCRdb holds only the in-frame ones, with some missing. The sample carries roughly 250,000 clones, roughly 85% recorded once. Source material: PBMCs or T cells enriched from blood (not recorded which). Every receptor here comes from a woman aged 45-60 years who had recovered from COVID-19. Each CDR3 is given with its conserved first and last residue. A D gene is named only where the DNA matches it firmly. Size tells how often a clone was seen (once, few, many) or the class of an expanded clone, and some rows leave it out.

CDR3 protein	CDR3 DNA	V gene	clone size	J gene	D gene
CASSLAGGPQETQYF	TGTGCCAGCAGTTTAGCGGGAGGGCCCCAGGAGACCCAGTACTTC	TRBV2	NA	TRBJ2-5	TRBD2
CASSILSGGGNQPQHF	TGTGCCAGTAGTATCTTATCCGGGGGGGGAAATCAGCCCCAGCATTTT	TRBV19	NA	TRBJ1-5	NA
CATSETGLWQPQHF	TGTGCCACCAGTGAGACAGGTCTTTGGCAGCCCCAGCATTTT	TRBV24-1	NA	TRBJ1-5	NA
CASSLMGQSRNTEAFF	TGTGCCAGCAGTCTGATGGGACAAAGTAGGAACACTGAAGCTTTCTTT	TRBV28	NA	TRBJ1-1	NA
CASGIQGSGQPQHF	TGTGCCAGCGGAATACAGGGATCGGGTCAGCCCCAGCATTTT	TRBV19	NA	TRBJ1-5	NA
CASRSFTSGQGVEAFF	TGTGCCAGCAGATCTTTCACATCCGGACAGGGTGTTGAAGCTTTCTTT	TRBV28	NA	TRBJ1-1	TRBD1
CASSYYNRVHEQYF	TGTGCCAGCAGTTACTATAACAGGGTCCACGAGCAGTACTTC	TRBV6-2/TRBV6-3	NA	TRBJ2-7	NA
CASSKTGNTEAFF	TGTGCCAGCAGTAAGACAGGAAATACTGAAGCTTTCTTT	TRBV27	NA	TRBJ1-1	NA
CASSIQNLMPQHF	TGTGCCAGTAGTATTCAGAACCTCATGCCCCAGCATTTT	TRBV19	few	TRBJ1-5	NA
CASSQAGGWGTDTQYF	TGCGCCAGCAGCCAGGCGGGGGGTTGGGGCACAGATACGCAGTATTTT	TRBV4-1	NA	TRBJ2-3	TRBD2
CASQRDREGHGYTF	TGTGCCAGTCAGAGGGACAGGGAAGGGCATGGCTACACCTTC	TRBV6-5	NA	TRBJ1-2	TRBD1
CASSPEGDSTYNEQFF	TGTGCCAGCAGCCCGGAGGGGGACAGTACCTACAATGAGCAGTTCTTC	TRBV9	NA	TRBJ2-1	NA
CATSDPSSYNEQFF	TGTGCCACCAGTGACCCGAGCTCCTACAATGAGCAGTTCTTC	TRBV24-1	NA	TRBJ2-1	NA
CASSPSGQGFQPQHF	TGTGCCAGCAGTCCCTCTGGACAGGGATTTCAGCCCCAGCATTTT	TRBV2	NA	TRBJ1-5	TRBD1
CASSYSVASNQPQHF	TGTGCCAGCAGTTACTCGGTGGCTTCCAATCAGCCCCAGCATTTT	TRBV6-5	NA	TRBJ1-5	NA
CSVLELSEAFF	TGCAGCGTTCTAGAACTTAGTGAAGCTTTCTTT	TRBV29-1	few	TRBJ1-1	NA
CASSLRVIPRGADSYNEQFF	TGTGCCAGCAGCTTAAGGGTCATTCCCCGGGGGGCGGACTCCTACAATGAGCAGTTCTTC	TRBV7-3	NA	TRBJ2-1	NA
CATSRDTAYGYTF	TGTGCCACCTCACGGGATACGGCCTATGGCTACACCTTC	TRBV6-5	NA	TRBJ1-2	NA
CASSRVLAGRETQYF	TGTGCCAGCAGCCGGGTACTAGCGGGAAGAGAGACCCAGTACTTC	TRBV4-2	NA	TRBJ2-5	TRBD2
CASSLTASLAGATDTQYF	TGCGCCAGCAGCCTCACCGCCTCTCTAGCGGGAGCCACAGATACGCAGTATTTT	TRBV4-1	NA	TRBJ2-3	TRBD2
CASSKGTSGIQFF	TGTGCCAGCAGCAAAGGGACTAGCGGGATACAGTTCTTC	TRBV7-2	NA	TRBJ2-1	TRBD2
CASSSYDRVSYNEQFF	TGTGCCAGCAGCTCGTACGACAGGGTGTCCTACAATGAGCAGTTCTTC	TRBV7-8	once	TRBJ2-1	TRBD1
CASSFDINYGYTF	TGTGCCAGCAGCTTCGACATTAACTATGGCTACACCTTC	TRBV9	few	TRBJ1-2	NA
CASSQLRASGMREQYF	TGTGCCAGCAGCCAACTTAGGGCTAGCGGGATGCGGGAGCAGTACTTC	TRBV3-1/TRBV3-2	once	TRBJ2-7	TRBD2
CASSFMAGGEPYF	TGTGCCAGCAGTTTTATGGCAGGGGGCGAACCGTACTTC	TRBV12-3/TRBV12-4	NA	TRBJ2-7	TRBD1
CASSLAGATSGTYEQYF	TGCGCCAGCAGCTTGGCGGGTGCGACTAGCGGGACCTACGAGCAGTACTTC	TRBV5-1	few	TRBJ2-7	TRBD2
CASSLKGNQPQHF	TGTGCCAGCAGTTTAAAGGGGAACCAGCCCCAGCATTTT	TRBV12-3/TRBV12-4	NA	TRBJ1-5	NA
CASSPQGISYEQYF	TGTGCCAGCAGCCCGCAGGGTATCTCCTACGAGCAGTACTTC	TRBV11-1	NA	TRBJ2-7	NA
CASSPLAGGSKGNNEQFF	TGTGCCAGCAGCCCACTAGCGGGAGGGAGTAAAGGCAACAATGAGCAGTTCTTC	TRBV11-2	NA	TRBJ2-1	TRBD2
CASSPDRVQETQYF	TGTGCCAGCAGCCCTGACAGGGTCCAAGAGACCCAGTACTTC	TRBV27	few	TRBJ2-5	TRBD1
CASSLPTSGRHEQFF	TGTGCCAGCAGTTTACCCACTAGCGGGAGACATGAGCAGTTCTTC	TRBV28	once	TRBJ2-1	TRBD2
CASSLETANEKLFF	TGCGCCAGCAGCTTGGAGACAGCAAATGAAAAACTGTTTTTT	TRBV5-1	NA	TRBJ1-4	NA
CASKSGREYNEQFF	TGTGCCAGCAAGTCCGGGAGGGAATACAATGAGCAGTTCTTC	TRBV15	NA	TRBJ2-1	TRBD2
CAIRGDSPTTDTQYF	TGTGCCATTAGGGGCGACAGTCCCACGACAGATACGCAGTATTTT	TRBV6-5	NA	TRBJ2-3	NA
CASSNSPGNTIYF	TGTGCCAGCAGTAACAGTCCTGGAAACACCATATATTTT	TRBV6-5	once	TRBJ1-3	NA
CASSIAGAHYEQYF	TGCGCCAGCAGCATAGCGGGGGCCCACTACGAGCAGTACTTC	TRBV5-1	NA	TRBJ2-7	TRBD2
CASSVSGSNYGYTF	TGTGCCAGCAGTGTTTCCGGGAGTAACTATGGCTACACCTTC	TRBV2	NA	TRBJ1-2	NA
CASSLYPRSNQPQHF	TGTGCCAGCAGCTTATATCCCAGGAGCAATCAGCCCCAGCATTTT	TRBV7-2	few	TRBJ1-5	NA
CASSFTMSSYNEQFF	TGTGCCAGCAGCTTTACTATGAGCTCCTACAATGAGCAGTTCTTC	TRBV13	NA	TRBJ2-1	NA
CASSSDRGPTGELFF	TGTGCCAGCAGCTCCGACAGGGGTCCCACCGGGGAGCTGTTTTTT	TRBV7-3	NA	TRBJ2-2	TRBD1
CSVGQGGELFF	TGCAGCGTTGGCCAGGGGGGGGAGCTGTTTTTT	TRBV29-1	NA	TRBJ2-2	NA
CASSLEAGGSDTQYF	TGTGCCAGCAGCTTAGAAGCGGGAGGTTCAGATACGCAGTATTTT	TRBV7-8	NA	TRBJ2-3	TRBD2
CASSLAEGTNEKLFF	TGTGCCAGCAGCTTGGCGGAGGGGACTAATGAAAAACTGTTTTTT	TRBV7-9	NA	TRBJ1-4	NA
CASSSPGQGVTYEQYF	TGTGCCAGCAGTTCTCCGGGACAGGGGGTGACCTACGAGCAGTACTTC	TRBV6-6	NA	TRBJ2-7	TRBD1
CASSARQAGGPGNGQFF	TGTGCCAGCAGCGCGAGACAAGCGGGAGGGCCTGGTAATGGGCAGTTCTTC	TRBV7-3	NA	TRBJ2-1	TRBD2
CASSPGTANSPLHF	TGTGCCAGCAGCCCGGGGACAGCCAATTCACCCCTCCACTTT	TRBV7-6	NA	TRBJ1-6	TRBD1
CASSLEEGEQFF	TGCGCCAGCAGCTTGGAGGAGGGTGAGCAGTTCTTC	TRBV5-1	NA	TRBJ2-1	NA